A single sample gave rise to the 17 T cell receptor beta chains below, sequenced in a study of T cell clones after liver transplantation. The table came from immunoSEQ multiplex PCR; TCRdb's copy has only in-frame clones and leaves some out. The sample lists around 100,000 clones, roughly 80% occurring once. This material consisted of CD4+ T cells from blood, taken before liver transplant. These receptor sequences come from a human donor who received a liver transplant.

This rearrangement joins TRBV6-1 to TRBJ1-2, with TRBD1 as a possible D gene (6 bases). This CDR3 is built from 15 residues. From germline, CDR1 is MNHNS and CDR2 SASEGT. The V and J ends lost 6 bases and 0 bases respectively, with 14 bases between them. CDR3 sequence reads: CASRMGEGANYGYTF. CDR3 DNA: TGTGCCAGCAGGATGGGAGAGGGGGCTAACTATGGCTACACCTTC.

The chain carries TRBV13 and TRBJ2-7; D uncertain. This CDR3 has 14 amino acids. V lost 5 bases and J 5 bases, leaving 16 bases between the germline ends. Germline CDR1 and CDR2: PRHDT and FYEKMQ (reference sequence). The CDR3 coding sequence is TGTGCCAGCAGCCTTACCCGGACCCTTGACGAGCAGTACTTC. This codes for CASSLTRTLDEQYF.

This clone was found once. The J gene is TRBJ1-4, the V gene TRBV19; 7 bases map to TRBD1. With 10 bases clipped from V and 6 bases from J, the junction kept 8 bases outside the gene matches. CDR3 length: 13 residues. Germline CDR1 and CDR2: LNHDA and SQIVND (reference sequence). CDR3 loop: CATQGGYDEKLFF. The CDR3 DNA reads as TGTGCCACTCAGGGGGGTTATGATGAAAAACTGTTTTTT.

This clone turned up a few times. The rearrangement links TRBV7-9 to TRBJ1-4; a possible D gene is TRBD1 (5 bases). Germline lookup yields CDR1 SEHNR and CDR2 FQNEAQ (reference sequence). The CDR3 totals 16 residues. Trimming stripped 1 base from V and 0 bases from J, with 9 bases between. The chain's CDR3 is CASSLVSGATNEKLFF. DNA of the CDR3: TGTGCCAGCAGCTTAGTATCGGGGGCAACTAATGAAAAACTGTTTTTT. Filled out from reference TRBV7-9 and TRBJ1-4, the complete variable domain reads DTGVSQNPRHKITKRGQNVTFRCDPISEHNRLYWYRQTLGQGPEFLTYFQNEAQLEKSRLLSDRFSAERPKGSFSTLEIQRTEQGDSAMYLCASSLVSGATNEKLFFGSGTQLSVL.

The DNA of the CDR3 is TGTGCCATAGACAGGGGGCGAGCGAGCACTGAAGCTTTCTTT. Translating it yields CAIDRGRASTEAFF. V and J are TRBV6-1 and TRBJ1-1, with 10 bases fitting TRBD1. Losses at the gene ends were 10 bases for V and 4 bases for J; bases not matched to a gene: 9. Germline loops: CDR1 MNHNS, CDR2 SASEGT. The CDR3 covers 14 residues.

The chain uses TRBV12-5 and TRBJ1-2, with TRBD1 as a possible D gene (5 bases). CDR3 length: 13 residues. Germline CDR1 LGHNT, CDR2 FRNRAP. V was pared by 4 bases and J by 8 bases, with 14 bases between. The DNA of the CDR3 is TGTGCTAGTGGTTCCAGGGACCAGATCGGCTACACCTTC. It codes for CASGSRDQIGYTF.

The rearrangement joins TRBV9 to TRBJ2-7; D is possibly TRBD2 (6 bases). Trimming took 0 bases from V and 6 from J, leaving 22 bases between them. Germline CDR1 and CDR2: SGDLS and YYNGEE. The CDR3 is made up of 17 amino acids. DNA for the CDR3: TGTGCCAGCAGCGTAGCCCCTGGGGGAGCGGGTTATTCCGAGCAGTACTTC. Encoded protein: CASSVAPGGAGYSEQYF.

This clone showed up just a few times. The chain combines TRBV21-1 with TRBJ1-4; TRBD1, as called in the table, went unchecked against the DNA. TRBV21-1 is shown as a pseudogene. There are 14 residues in the CDR3. The CDR3 coding sequence is TGTGCCAGAAAGACAGGCTACTCTAATGAAAAACTGTTTTTT. As protein: CARKTGYSNEKLFF.

The chain recombines TRBV19 with TRBJ2-2; TRBD1 agrees at 7 bases. Germline CDR1 and CDR2: LNHDA and SQIVND (reference sequence). V trimming: 8 bases; J trimming: 0 bases; junction bases outside the gene matches: 3. CDR3 length: 14 residues. CDR3 in DNA: TGTGCCAGTTCCGGACAGGCGAACACCGGGGAGCTGTTTTTT. Encoded protein: CASSGQANTGELFF.

The rearrangement joins TRBV20-1 to TRBJ1-1; D ambiguous. CDR1 is DFQATT and CDR2 is SNEGSKA in the germline V gene (reference sequence). The CDR3 runs to 11 residues. The V gene lost 1 base and the J gene lost 11 bases, with 11 bases spanning the gap. The CDR3 loop reads CSARVGDIAFF. The CDR3, as DNA: TGCAGTGCTAGAGTTGGGGATATTGCTTTCTTT.

The chain combines TRBV5-8 with TRBJ2-3; 10 positions agree with TRBD2. Germline V gene lookup returns CDR1 SGHTS and CDR2 YDEGEE. V dropped 1 base and J dropped 0; count of bases not matched to a gene: 8. There are 18 residues in the CDR3. The CDR3: CASSLRLAGVLSTDTQYF. The CDR3 DNA sequence: TGTGCCAGCAGCTTGCGGCTAGCGGGAGTACTTAGCACAGATACGCAGTATTTT.

V usage is TRBV6-5 and J usage is TRBJ1-5, with D hard to call. Germline V gives CDR1 MNHEY, CDR2 SVGAGI. Trimming took 0 bases from V and 6 from J, leaving 6 bases between them. CDR3 length: 13 amino acids. DNA of the CDR3: TGTGCCAGCAGTTACTCGCGATCTCAGCCCCAGCATTTT. Its protein product is CASSYSRSQPQHF.

This clone has just one count. The rearrangement links TRBV7-8 to TRBJ2-7; 14 positions agree with TRBD2. The CDR3 has 13 amino acids. J gave up 10 bases and V 4 bases, and 3 bases lay outside the gene matches. Per germline, CDR1 SGHVS and CDR2 FQNEAQ. CDR3 loop: CASSYGTSGSQYF. CDR3 in DNA: TGTGCCAGCAGCTATGGGACTAGCGGGAGCCAGTACTTC.

The V gene is TRBV5-4, the J gene TRBJ1-4; D might be TRBD1 (5 bases). With 3 bases removed from V and 6 bases from J, the gap between germline ends came to 12 bases. Germline values: CDR1 SGHNT, CDR2 YYREEE (reference sequence). The CDR3 length is 14 residues. The CDR3 DNA reads as TGTGCCAGCAGCTCCCGGGGGGGAGATGAAAAACTGTTTTTT. This sequence encodes CASSSRGGDEKLFF.

The chain combines TRBV19 with TRBJ2-2; 9 nucleotides match TRBD2. The CDR3 runs to 15 residues. J gave up 2 bases and V 6 bases, and 4 bases lay outside the gene matches. From germline, CDR1 is LNHDA and CDR2 SQIVND (reference sequence). CDR3 in amino acids: CASRLAGANTGELFF. CDR3 sequence (DNA): TGTGCCAGTAGATTAGCGGGAGCAAACACCGGGGAGCTGTTTTTT.

This clone has just one count. CDR3 coding DNA: TGTGCCAGCAGGCCGCTAGCGGGTGGCTCCTACAATGAGCAGTTCTTC. Its protein is CASRPLAGGSYNEQFF. The chain uses TRBV28 and TRBJ2-1, with 8 bases lining up with TRBD2. V was clipped by 6 bases and J by 0 bases; unmatched bases: 7. The CDR3 has 16 residues. The germline V gene encodes CDR1 MDHEN and CDR2 SYDVKM.

The chain has TRBV19 and TRBJ1-2, with D maybe TRBD1 (5 bases). CDR3 length: 12 amino acids. Trimming took 9 bases from V and 3 from J, leaving 11 bases between them. Germline assignment: CDR1 LNHDA and CDR2 SQIVND (reference sequence). The CDR3 DNA is TGTGCCAGCCACGACAGAGACTATGGCTACACCTTC. It codes for CASHDRDYGYTF.